A single sample is the source of the 2 T cell receptor beta chains below, sequenced in a study of cytomegalovirus exposure and HLA in healthy donors. The PCR ran on 60 Vbeta and 13 Jbeta primers. Repertoires were generated with immunoSEQ multiplex PCR, while TCRdb's copy carries only in-frame clones and drops some. The table shows some 190,000 clones, with roughly four fifths occurring only once. Input material: PBMCs. The receptors were sampled from a man aged 18 to 29 in good health and CMV-seronegative.

J is TRBJ2-4 and V is TRBV6-5; TRBD1 might be the D (6 bases). The germline V and J ends were trimmed by 4 bases and 7 bases, with 11 bases remaining between them. Germline loops: CDR1 MNHEY, CDR2 SVGAGI. This CDR3 comprises 13 residues. This chain's CDR3 is CASSSQGGNIQYF. CDR3 nucleotide sequence: TGTGCCAGCAGTTCACAGGGTGGCAACATTCAGTACTTC.

V gene TRBV10-3 combines with J gene TRBJ2-3; D possibly corresponds to TRBD2 (5 bases). The CDR3 totals 14 residues. V was shortened by 4 bases and J by 5 bases, with 13 bases between the two germline ends. The germline CDR1 and CDR2 sequences are ENHRY and SYGVKD. The chain's CDR3 is CAISGGSGRDTQYF. In DNA, the CDR3 is TGTGCCATCAGTGGCGGTAGTGGGAGAGATACGCAGTATTTT.